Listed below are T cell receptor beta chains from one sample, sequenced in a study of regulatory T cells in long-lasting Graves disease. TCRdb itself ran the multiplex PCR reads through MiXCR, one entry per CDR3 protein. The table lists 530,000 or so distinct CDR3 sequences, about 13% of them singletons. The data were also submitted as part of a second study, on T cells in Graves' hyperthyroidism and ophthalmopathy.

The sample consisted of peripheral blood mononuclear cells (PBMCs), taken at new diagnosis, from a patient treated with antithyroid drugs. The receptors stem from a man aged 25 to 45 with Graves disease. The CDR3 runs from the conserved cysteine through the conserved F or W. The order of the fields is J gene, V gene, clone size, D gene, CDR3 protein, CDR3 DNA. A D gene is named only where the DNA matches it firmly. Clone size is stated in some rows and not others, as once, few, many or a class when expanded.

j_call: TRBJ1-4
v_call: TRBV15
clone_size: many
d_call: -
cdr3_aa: CATSRGSSTATNEKLFF
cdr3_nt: TGTGCCACCAGCAGAGGGTCCTCAACAGCAACTAATGAAAAACTGTTTTTT

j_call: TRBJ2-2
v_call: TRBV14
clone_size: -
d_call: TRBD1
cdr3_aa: CASSQGQTGGDTGELFF
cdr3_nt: TGTGCCAGCAGCCAAGGCCAGACAGGGGGGGACACCGGGGAGCTGTTTTTT

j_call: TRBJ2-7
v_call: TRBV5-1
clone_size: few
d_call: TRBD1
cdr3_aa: CASSTDRVGSYEQYF
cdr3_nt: TGCGCCAGCAGCACGGACAGGGTAGGTTCCTACGAGCAGTACTTC

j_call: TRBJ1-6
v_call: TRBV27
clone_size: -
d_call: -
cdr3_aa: CASSVVGVDNSPLHF
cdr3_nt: TGTGCCAGCAGTGTCGTGGGGGTGGATAATTCACCCCTCCACTTT

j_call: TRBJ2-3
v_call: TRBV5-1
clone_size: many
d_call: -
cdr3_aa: CASSLRIRDTQYF
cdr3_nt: TGCGCCAGCAGCTTAAGGATCCGTGATACGCAGTATTTT

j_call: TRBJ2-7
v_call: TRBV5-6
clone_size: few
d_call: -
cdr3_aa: CASSYRAAYEQYF
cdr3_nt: TGTGCCAGCAGCTACAGGGCGGCCTACGAGCAGTACTTC

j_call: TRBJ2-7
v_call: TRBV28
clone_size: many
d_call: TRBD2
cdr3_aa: CASTAGGSPNEQYF
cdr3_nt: TGTGCCAGCACCGCGGGAGGAAGCCCTAACGAGCAGTACTTC

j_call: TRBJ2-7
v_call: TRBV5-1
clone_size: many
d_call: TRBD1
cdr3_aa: CASSLQGGSSYEQYF
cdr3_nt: TGCGCCAGCAGCCTACAGGGGGGAAGCTCCTACGAGCAGTACTTC

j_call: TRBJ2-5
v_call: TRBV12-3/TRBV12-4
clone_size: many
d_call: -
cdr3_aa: CASSARGEQETQYF
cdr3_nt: TGTGCCAGCAGTGCCAGGGGGGAACAAGAGACCCAGTACTTC

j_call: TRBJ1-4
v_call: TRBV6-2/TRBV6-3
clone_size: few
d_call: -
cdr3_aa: CASSHGRGLFF
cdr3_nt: TGTGCCAGCAGCCACGGACGCGGGCTGTTTTTT

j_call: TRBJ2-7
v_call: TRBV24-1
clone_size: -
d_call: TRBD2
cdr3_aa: CATSEPPGTSGSRGVYEQYF
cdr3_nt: TGTGCCACCAGTGAGCCCCCCGGGACTAGCGGCAGCCGGGGTGTCTACGAGCAGTACTTC

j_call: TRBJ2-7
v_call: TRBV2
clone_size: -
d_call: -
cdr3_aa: CASSSPGLSSYEQYF
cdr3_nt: TGTGCCAGCAGTTCCCCGGGATTAAGCTCCTACGAGCAGTACTTC

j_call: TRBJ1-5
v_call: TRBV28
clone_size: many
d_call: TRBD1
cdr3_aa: CASKTGASNQPQHF
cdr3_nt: TGTGCCAGCAAGACAGGGGCCAGCAATCAGCCCCAGCATTTT

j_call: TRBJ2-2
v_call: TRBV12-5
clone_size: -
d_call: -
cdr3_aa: CASGFGPGELFF
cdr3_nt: TGTGCTAGTGGTTTTGGTCCCGGGGAGCTGTTTTTT

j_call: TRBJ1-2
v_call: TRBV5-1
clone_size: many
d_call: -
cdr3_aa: CASSQGSTGRGIYGYTF
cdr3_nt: TGCGCCAGCAGCCAAGGTAGCACAGGGAGAGGGATATATGGCTACACCTTC

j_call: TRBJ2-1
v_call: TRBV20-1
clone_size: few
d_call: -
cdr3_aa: CSARSHLSSYNEQFF
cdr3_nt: TGCAGTGCTAGATCCCACCTTAGCTCCTACAATGAGCAGTTCTTC

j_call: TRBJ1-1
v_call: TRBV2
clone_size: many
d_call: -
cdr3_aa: CASSGQFEAFF
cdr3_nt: TGTGCCAGCAGTGGGCAGTTTGAAGCTTTCTTT

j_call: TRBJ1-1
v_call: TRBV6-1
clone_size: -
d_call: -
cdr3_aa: CAGSARATEAFF
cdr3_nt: TGTGCCGGCAGTGCCAGGGCGACTGAAGCTTTCTTT

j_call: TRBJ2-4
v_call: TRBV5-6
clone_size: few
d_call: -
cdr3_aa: CASSGDLNIQYF
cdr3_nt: TGTGCCAGCAGCGGGGACTTAAACATTCAGTACTTC

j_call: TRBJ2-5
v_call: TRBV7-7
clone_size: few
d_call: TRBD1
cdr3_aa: CASSSLGTAGETQYF
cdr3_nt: TGTGCCAGCAGCTCGCTCGGGACAGCAGGGGAGACCCAGTACTTC

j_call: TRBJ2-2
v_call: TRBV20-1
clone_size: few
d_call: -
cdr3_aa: CSARGSYERTGELFF
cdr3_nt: TGCAGTGCTAGGGGTAGCTACGAACGCACCGGGGAGCTGTTTTTT

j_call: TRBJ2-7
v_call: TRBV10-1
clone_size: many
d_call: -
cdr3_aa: CASSSDSGYEQYF
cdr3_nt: TGCGCCAGCAGTTCCGACTCGGGCTACGAGCAGTACTTC

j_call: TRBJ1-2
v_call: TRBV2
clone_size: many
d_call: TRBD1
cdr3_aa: CASRGTGNYGYTF
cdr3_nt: TGTGCCAGCAGGGGGACAGGGAATTATGGCTACACCTTC

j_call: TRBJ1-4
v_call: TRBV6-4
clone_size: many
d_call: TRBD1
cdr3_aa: CASTRGGTGHEKLFF
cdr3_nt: TGTGCCAGCACTAGGGGGGGGACAGGGCATGAAAAACTGTTTTTT

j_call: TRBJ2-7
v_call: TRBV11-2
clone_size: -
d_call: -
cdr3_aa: CASSFETGGGYF
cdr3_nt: TGTGCCAGCAGCTTTGAAACAGGGGGGGGGTACTTC

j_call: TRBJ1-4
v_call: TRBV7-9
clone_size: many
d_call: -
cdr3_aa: CASSLDSEKLFF
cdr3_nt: TGTGCCAGCAGCTTAGACAGTGAAAAACTGTTTTTT

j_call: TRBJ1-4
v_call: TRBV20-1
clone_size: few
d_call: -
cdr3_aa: CSASTGSNEKLFF
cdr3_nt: TGCAGTGCTAGTACAGGGTCCAATGAAAAACTGTTTTTT

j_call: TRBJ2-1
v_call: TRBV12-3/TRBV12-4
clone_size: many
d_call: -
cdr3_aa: CASSPGTHNNEQFF
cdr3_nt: TGTGCCAGCAGCCCCGGGACCCATAACAATGAGCAGTTCTTC

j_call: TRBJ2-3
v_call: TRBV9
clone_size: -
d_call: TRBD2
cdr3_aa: CASSVGLAGFADTQYF
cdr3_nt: TGTGCCAGCAGCGTCGGACTAGCGGGATTTGCAGATACGCAGTATTTT

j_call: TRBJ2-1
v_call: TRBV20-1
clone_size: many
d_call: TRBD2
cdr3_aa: CSAIAGGYNEQFF
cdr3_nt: TGCAGTGCTATAGCGGGAGGCTACAATGAGCAGTTCTTC

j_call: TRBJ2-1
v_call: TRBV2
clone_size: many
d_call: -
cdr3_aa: CASTLLREQFF
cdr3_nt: TGTGCCAGCACCCTCTTGCGGGAGCAGTTCTTC

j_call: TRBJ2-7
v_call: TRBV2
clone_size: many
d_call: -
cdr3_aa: CASILEGSSYEQYF
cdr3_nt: TGTGCCAGCATTCTCGAGGGGTCTTCCTACGAGCAGTACTTC

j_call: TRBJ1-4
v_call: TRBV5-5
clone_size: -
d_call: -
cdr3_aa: CASSRRDPTNEKLFF
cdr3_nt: TGTGCCAGCAGCAGGAGGGACCCAACTAATGAAAAACTGTTTTTT

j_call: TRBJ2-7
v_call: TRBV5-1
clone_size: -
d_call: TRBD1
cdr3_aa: CASSTSGTGGREQYF
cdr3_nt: TGCGCCAGCAGCACGTCCGGGACAGGGGGCCGGGAGCAGTACTTC

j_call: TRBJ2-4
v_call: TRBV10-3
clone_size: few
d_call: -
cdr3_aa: CAISSGRAKNIQYF
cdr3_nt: TGTGCCATCAGTAGTGGCAGAGCCAAAAACATTCAGTACTTC

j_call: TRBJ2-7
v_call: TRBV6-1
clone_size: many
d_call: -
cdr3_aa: CASRGAGVSYEQYF
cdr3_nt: TGTGCCAGCAGAGGAGCCGGGGTCTCCTACGAGCAGTACTTC

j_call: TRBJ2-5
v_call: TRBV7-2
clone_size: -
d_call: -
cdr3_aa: CASSSTVGGGEETQYF
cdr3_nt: TGTGCCAGCAGCTCCACCGTTGGGGGTGGGGAAGAGACCCAGTACTTC

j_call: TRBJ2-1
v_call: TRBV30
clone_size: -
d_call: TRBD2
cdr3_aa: CAWSDSGAAYNEQFF
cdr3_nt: TGTGCCTGGAGTGACAGCGGGGCTGCCTACAATGAGCAGTTCTTC

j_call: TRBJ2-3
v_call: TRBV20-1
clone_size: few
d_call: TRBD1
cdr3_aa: CSAILRDRVGDTQYF
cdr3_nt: TGCAGTGCCATCCTCCGGGACAGGGTCGGAGATACGCAGTATTTT

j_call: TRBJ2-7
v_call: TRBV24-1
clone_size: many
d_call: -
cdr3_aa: CATSDVKQAGPYEQYF
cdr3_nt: TGTGCCACCAGTGATGTAAAACAGGCTGGACCCTACGAGCAGTACTTC

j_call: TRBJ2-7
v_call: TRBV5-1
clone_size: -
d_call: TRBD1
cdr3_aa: CASSSSGQGGEQYF
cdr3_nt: TGCGCCAGCAGCTCTTCGGGACAGGGTGGCGAGCAGTACTTC